At least ten counts were recorded for the clone carrying this T cell receptor beta chain. Unique molecular identifiers were incorporated when the TCRbeta library was constructed. Via MiXCR, TCRdb re-called the PCR reads, giving one row per CDR3 protein. The sample consists of 200,000 to 250,000 distinct CDR3 sequences, 9.7% of them appearing once. The CDR3 covers 13 residues. The germline CDR1 and CDR2 sequences are SGHVS and FNYEAQ. Unmatched junction bases numbered 3, after V lost 5 bases and J lost 9 bases. This sample was included in a study of T-cell reconstitution after alpha-beta-depleted transplantation in children.

The rearrangement joins TRBV7-6 to TRBJ1-6; 8 positions match TRBD1. The material sequenced was PBMCs from the stem cell graft donor, taken from the stem cell graft. The TCR originated in a human donor who donated a stem cell graft to a child with SCID. The CDR3 region has the DNA TGTGCCAGCAGCCTCGGACAGGGTTCACCCCTCCACTTT. Translated: CASSLGQGSPLHF.